This entry concerns a single T cell receptor beta chain. The antigen remains unidentified. With 3 bases clipped from V and 0 bases from J, the junction kept 6 bases outside the gene matches. This CDR3 is 16 amino acids long. Germline lookup yields CDR1 LNHNV and CDR2 YYDKDF (reference sequence). The data derive from a study of response to subunit inactivated influenza vaccine. Broader study findings: That few new T cells are recruited by each seasonal influenza vaccination was the authors' suggestion.

One entry per CDR3 protein, called by TCRdb with MiXCR from the RT-PCR reads. The table has 530,000 or so distinct CDR3 sequences, 10% to 15% seen once. Sample: PBMCs from blood, taken on the day of vaccination. The clonotype originates from a man aged 50-60 years who received an inactivated influenza vaccine. The chain links TRBV15 to TRBJ2-3, with 7 positions matching TRBD2. CDR3 coding DNA: TGTGCCACCAGCAGCCGGACTAGTTCTAGCACAGATACGCAGTATTTT. This encodes CATSSRTSSSTDTQYF. Drawing the rest from reference TRBV15 and TRBJ2-3, the complete variable domain is DAMVIQNPRYQVTQFGKPVTLSCSQTLNHNVMYWYQQKSSQAPKLLFHYYDKDFNNEADTPDNFQSRRPNTSFCFLDIRSPGLGDTAMYLCATSSRTSSSTDTQYFGPGTRLTVL.